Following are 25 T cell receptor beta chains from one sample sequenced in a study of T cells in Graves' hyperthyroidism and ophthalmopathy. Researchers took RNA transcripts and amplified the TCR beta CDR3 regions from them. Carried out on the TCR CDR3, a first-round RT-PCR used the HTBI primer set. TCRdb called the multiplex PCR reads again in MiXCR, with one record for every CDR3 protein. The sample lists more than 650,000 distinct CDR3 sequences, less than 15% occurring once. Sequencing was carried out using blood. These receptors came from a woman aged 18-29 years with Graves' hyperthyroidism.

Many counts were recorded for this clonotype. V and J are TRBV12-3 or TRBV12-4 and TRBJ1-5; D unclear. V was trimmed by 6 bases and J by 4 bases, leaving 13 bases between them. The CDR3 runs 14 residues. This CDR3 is CASRVDGPNQPQHF. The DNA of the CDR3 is TGTGCCAGCAGGGTGGACGGACCAAATCAGCCCCAGCATTTT.

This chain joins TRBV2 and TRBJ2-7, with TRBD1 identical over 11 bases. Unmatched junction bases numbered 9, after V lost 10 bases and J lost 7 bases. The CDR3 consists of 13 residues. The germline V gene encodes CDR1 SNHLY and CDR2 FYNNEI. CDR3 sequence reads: CANPRDRGGEQYF. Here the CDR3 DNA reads TGTGCCAACCCCCGGGACAGGGGGGGGGAGCAGTACTTC.

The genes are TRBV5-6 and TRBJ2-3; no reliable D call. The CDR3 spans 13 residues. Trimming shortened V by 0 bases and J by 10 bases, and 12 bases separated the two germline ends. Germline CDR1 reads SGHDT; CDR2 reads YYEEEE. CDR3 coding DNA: TGTGCCAGCAGCTTGGCGGGCAGCAATCCGCAGTATTTT. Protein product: CASSLAGSNPQYF. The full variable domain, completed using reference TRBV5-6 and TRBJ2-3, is DAGVTQSPTHLIKTRGQQVTLRCSPKSGHDTVSWYQQALGQGPQFIFQYYEEEERQRGNFPDRFSGHQFPNYSSELNVNALLLGDSALYLCASSLAGSNPQYFGPGTRLTVL.

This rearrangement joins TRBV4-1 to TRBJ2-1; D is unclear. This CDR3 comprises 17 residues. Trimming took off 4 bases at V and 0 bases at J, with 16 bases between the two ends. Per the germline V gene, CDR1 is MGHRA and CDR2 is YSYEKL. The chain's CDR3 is CASSPEDPQSSYNEQFF. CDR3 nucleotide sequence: TGCGCCAGCAGCCCCGAGGACCCCCAGAGCTCCTACAATGAGCAGTTCTTC.

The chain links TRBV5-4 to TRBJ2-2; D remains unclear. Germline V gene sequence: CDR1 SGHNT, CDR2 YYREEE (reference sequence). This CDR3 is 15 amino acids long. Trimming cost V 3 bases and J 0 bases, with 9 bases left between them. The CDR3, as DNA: TGTGCCAGCAGCTCGACTGACGCGAACACCGGGGAGCTGTTTTTT. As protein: CASSSTDANTGELFF.

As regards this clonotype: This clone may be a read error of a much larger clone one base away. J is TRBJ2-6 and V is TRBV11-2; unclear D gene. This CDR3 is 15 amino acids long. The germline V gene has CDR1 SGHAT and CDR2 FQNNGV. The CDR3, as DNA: TGTGCCAGCAGCTCGGACCACTCTGGGACCAACGTCCTGACTTTC. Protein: CASSSDHSGTNVLTF.

The CDR3 loop reads CASSPTDRGDQPQHF. The CDR3 bases are TGCGCCAGCAGCCCGACCGACAGGGGCGATCAGCCCCAGCATTTT. J is TRBJ1-5 and V is TRBV4-1; 8 bases are shared with TRBD1. This CDR3 comprises 15 residues. The trim removed 4 bases at V and 5 bases at J, leaving 7 bases unmatched. CDR1 MGHRA and CDR2 YSYEKL come from the germline V gene.

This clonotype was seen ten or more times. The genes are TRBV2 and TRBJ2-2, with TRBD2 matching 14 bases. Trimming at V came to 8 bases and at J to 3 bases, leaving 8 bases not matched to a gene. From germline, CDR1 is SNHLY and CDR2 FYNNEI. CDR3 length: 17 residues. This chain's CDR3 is CASGTSGRRKDTGELFF. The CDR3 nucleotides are TGTGCCAGCGGGACTAGCGGGAGAAGGAAGGACACCGGGGAGCTGTTTTTT.

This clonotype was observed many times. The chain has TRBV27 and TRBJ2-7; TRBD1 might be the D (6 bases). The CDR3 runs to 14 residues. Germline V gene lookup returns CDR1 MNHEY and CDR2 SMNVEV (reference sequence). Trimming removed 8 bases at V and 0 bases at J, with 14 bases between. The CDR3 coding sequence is TGTGCCAGCGCTAACAGGGTCCCCTCCTACGAGCAGTACTTC. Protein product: CASANRVPSYEQYF.

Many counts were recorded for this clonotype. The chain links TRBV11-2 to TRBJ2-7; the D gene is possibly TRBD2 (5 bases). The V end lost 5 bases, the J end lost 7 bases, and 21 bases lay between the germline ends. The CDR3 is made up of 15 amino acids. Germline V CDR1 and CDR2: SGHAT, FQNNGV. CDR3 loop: CASSPLRRIRREQYF. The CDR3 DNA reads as TGTGCCAGCAGCCCTCTTAGGAGGATCCGGAGGGAGCAGTACTTC.

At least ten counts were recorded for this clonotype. Written as DNA, the CDR3 is TGCAGTGCTAGAGACCTCGGGAGGCCCACCTACAATGAGCAGTTCTTC. Its protein product is CSARDLGRPTYNEQFF. The V and J genes are TRBV20-1 and TRBJ2-1, with 7 bases identical to TRBD2. From germline, CDR1 is DFQATT and CDR2 SNEGSKA (reference sequence). The CDR3 runs 16 residues. The junction had 7 bases not matched to a gene; V was cut back by 0 bases and J by 2 bases.

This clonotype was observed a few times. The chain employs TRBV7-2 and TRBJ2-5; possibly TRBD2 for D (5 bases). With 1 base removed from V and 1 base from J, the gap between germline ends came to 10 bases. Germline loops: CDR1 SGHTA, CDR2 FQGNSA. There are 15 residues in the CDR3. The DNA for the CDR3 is TGTGCCAGCAGCTTAGGAAGCGGATCCCAAGAGACCCAGTACTTC. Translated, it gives CASSLGSGSQETQYF.

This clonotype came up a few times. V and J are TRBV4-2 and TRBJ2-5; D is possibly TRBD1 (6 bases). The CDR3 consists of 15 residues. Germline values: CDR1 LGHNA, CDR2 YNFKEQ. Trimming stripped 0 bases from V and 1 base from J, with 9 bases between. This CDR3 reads CASSQERGGQETQYF. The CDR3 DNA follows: TGTGCCAGCAGCCAAGAGCGAGGGGGCCAAGAGACCCAGTACTTC.

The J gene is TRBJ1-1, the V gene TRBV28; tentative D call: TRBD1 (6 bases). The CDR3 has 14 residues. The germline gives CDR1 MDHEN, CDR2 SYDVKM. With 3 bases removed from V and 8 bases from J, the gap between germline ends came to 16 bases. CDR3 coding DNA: TGTGCCAGCAGTTTGCCGGGGGCGAGCACCGAAGCTTTCTTT. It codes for CASSLPGASTEAFF.

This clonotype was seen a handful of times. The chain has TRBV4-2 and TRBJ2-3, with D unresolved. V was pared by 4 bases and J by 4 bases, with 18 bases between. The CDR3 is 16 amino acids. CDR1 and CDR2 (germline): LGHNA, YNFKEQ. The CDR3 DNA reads TGTGCCAGCAGCCGCGAGCCCCCCTGGTACGCAGATACGCAGTATTTT. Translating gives CASSREPPWYADTQYF.

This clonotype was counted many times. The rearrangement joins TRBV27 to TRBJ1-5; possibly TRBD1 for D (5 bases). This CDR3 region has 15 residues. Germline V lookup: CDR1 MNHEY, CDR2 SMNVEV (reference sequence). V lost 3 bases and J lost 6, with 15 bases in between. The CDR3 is CASSFGTSRGQPQHF. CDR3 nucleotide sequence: TGTGCCAGCAGTTTCGGGACCTCGAGGGGTCAGCCCCAGCATTTT.

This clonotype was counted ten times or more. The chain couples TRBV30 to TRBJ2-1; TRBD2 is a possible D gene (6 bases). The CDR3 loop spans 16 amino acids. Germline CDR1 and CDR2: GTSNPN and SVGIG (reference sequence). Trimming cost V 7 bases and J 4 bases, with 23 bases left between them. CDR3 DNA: TGTGCCTCCAAGGCGGGTAGCGGTGAAGATTACAATGAGCAGTTCTTC. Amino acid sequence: CASKAGSGEDYNEQFF.

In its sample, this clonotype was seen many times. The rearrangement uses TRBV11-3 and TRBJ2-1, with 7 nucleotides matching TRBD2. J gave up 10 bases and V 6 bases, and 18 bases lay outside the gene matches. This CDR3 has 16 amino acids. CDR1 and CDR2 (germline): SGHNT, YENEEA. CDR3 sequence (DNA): TGTGCCAGCAGTTCCCCTGGACTAGGCAGGAGAGAAGAGCAGTTCTTC. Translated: CASSSPGLGRREEQFF.

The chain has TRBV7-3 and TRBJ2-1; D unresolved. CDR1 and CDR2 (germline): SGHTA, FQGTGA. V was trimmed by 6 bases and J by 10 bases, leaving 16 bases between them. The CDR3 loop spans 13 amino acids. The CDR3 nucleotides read TGTGCCAGCAGTTCTTTCTTGGGCCACGAGCAGTTCTTC. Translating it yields CASSSFLGHEQFF. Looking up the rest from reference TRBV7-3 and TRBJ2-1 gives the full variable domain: GAGVSQTPSNKVTEKGKYVELRCDPISGHTALYWYRQSLGQGPEFLIYFQGTGAADDSGLPNDRFFAVRPEGSVSTLKIQRTERGDSAVYLCASSSFLGHEQFFGPGTRLTVL.

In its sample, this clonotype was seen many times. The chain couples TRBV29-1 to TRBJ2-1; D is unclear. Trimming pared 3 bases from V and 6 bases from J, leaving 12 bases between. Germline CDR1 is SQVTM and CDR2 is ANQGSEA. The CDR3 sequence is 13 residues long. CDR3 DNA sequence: TGCAGCGTTGACCCTCGCCAAGTCAATGAGCAGTTCTTC. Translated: CSVDPRQVNEQFF.

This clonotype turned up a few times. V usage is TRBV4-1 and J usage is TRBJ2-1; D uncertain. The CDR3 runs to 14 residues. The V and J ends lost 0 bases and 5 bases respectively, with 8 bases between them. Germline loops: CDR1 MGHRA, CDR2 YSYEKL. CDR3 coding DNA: TGCGCCAGCAGCCAAGATCGCTGGAACAATGAGCAGTTCTTC. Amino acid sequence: CASSQDRWNNEQFF.

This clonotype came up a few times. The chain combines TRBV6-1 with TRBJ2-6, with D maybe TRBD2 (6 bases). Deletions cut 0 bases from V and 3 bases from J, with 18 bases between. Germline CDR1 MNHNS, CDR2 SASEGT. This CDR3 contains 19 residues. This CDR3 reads CASSEAQGGGIFGANVLTF. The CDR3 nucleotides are TGTGCCAGCAGTGAAGCTCAGGGCGGCGGGATTTTTGGGGCCAACGTCCTGACTTTC.

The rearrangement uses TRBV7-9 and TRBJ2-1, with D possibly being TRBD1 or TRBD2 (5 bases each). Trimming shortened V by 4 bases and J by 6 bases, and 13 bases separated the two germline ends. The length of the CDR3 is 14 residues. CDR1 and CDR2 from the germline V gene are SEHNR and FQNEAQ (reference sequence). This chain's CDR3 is CASSWVRDPNEQFF. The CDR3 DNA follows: TGTGCCAGCAGCTGGGTCCGGGACCCCAATGAGCAGTTCTTC.

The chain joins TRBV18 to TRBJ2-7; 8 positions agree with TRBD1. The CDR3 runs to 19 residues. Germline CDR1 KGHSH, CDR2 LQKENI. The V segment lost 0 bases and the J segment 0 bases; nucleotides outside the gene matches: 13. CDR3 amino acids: CASSPPPWQGAKGSYEQYF. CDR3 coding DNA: TGTGCCAGCTCACCACCCCCGTGGCAGGGGGCAAAAGGCTCCTACGAGCAGTACTTC.

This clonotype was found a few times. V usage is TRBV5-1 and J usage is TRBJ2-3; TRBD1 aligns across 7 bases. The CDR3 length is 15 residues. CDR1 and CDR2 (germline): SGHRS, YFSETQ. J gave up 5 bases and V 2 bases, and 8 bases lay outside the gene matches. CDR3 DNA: TGCGCCAGCAGCTTAACAGGGGCCAAAGGAGATACGCAGTATTTT. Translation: CASSLTGAKGDTQYF.